This T cell receptor beta chain is from a study of blood T cell repertoires in COVID-19. The table came from immunoSEQ multiplex PCR; TCRdb's copy has only in-frame clones and leaves some out. The data hold approximately 89,000 clones, with over 80% observed a single time. Trimming at V came to 5 bases and at J to 7 bases, leaving 5 bases not matched to a gene. The CDR3 is 13 amino acids. Material for sequencing was peripheral blood. The V gene is TRBV12-3 or TRBV12-4, the J gene TRBJ1-1; 9 nucleotides align to TRBD1. This sequence was found in an older woman with active or convalescent COVID-19. The CDR3 sequence: CASSARDRDEAFF. In DNA form, the CDR3 reads TGTGCCAGCAGTGCACGGGACAGGGATGAAGCTTTCTTT.